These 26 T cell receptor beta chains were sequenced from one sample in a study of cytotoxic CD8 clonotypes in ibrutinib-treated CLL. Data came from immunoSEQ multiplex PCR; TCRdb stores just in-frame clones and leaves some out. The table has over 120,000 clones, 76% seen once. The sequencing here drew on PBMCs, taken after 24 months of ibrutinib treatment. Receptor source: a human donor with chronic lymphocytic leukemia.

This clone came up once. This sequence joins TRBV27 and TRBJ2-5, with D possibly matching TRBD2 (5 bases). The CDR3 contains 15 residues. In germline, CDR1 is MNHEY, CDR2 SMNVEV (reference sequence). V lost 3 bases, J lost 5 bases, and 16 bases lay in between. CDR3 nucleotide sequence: TGTGCCAGCAGTTTCTACAGCCCCCCGGGGGAGACCCAGTACTTC. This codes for CASSFYSPPGETQYF.

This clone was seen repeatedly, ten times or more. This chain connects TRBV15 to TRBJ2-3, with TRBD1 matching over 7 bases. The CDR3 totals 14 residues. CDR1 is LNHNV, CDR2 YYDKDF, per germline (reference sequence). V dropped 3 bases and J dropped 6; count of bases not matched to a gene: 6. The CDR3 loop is CATSRGTGVDTQYF. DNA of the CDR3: TGTGCCACCAGCAGGGGAACAGGGGTGGATACGCAGTATTTT.

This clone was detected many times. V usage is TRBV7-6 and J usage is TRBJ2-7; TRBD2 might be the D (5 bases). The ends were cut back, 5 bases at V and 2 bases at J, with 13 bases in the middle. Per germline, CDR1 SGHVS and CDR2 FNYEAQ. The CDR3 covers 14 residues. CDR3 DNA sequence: TGTGCCAGCAGCGTAGGGTCGGGGACCTACGAGCAGTACTTC. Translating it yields CASSVGSGTYEQYF.

The CDR3 coding sequence is TGCGCCAGCAGCACCCCCCGGGACTTCAACACCGGGGAGCTGTTTTTT. Translated: CASSTPRDFNTGELFF. The chain combines TRBV4-1 with TRBJ2-2; tentatively, D is TRBD2 (6 bases). CDR1 is MGHRA and CDR2 is YSYEKL in the germline V gene. The V gene lost 5 bases and the J gene lost 2 bases, with 15 bases spanning the gap. This CDR3 comprises 16 residues.

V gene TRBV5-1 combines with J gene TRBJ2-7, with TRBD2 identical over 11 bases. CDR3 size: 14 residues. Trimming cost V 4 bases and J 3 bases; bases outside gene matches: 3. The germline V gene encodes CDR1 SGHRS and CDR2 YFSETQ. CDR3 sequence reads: CASSQGTSGYEQYF. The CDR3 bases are TGCGCCAGCAGCCAAGGGACTAGCGGCTACGAGCAGTACTTC.

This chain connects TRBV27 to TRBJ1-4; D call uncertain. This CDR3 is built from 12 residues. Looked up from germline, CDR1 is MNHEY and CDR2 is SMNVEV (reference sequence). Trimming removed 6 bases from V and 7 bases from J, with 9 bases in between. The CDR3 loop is CASRTGAEKLFF. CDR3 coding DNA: TGTGCCAGCAGGACGGGAGCTGAAAAACTGTTTTTT.

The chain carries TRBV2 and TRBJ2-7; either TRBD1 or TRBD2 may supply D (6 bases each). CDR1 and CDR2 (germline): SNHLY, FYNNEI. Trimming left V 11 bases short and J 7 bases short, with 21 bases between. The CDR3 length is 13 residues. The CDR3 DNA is TGTGCCGGGAGTAGACAGGAACGGGGGGAGCAGTACTTC. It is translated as CAGSRQERGEQYF.

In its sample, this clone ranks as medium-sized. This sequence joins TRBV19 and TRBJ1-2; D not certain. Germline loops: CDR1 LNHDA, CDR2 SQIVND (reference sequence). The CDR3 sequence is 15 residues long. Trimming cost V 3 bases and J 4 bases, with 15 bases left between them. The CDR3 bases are TGTGCCAGTAGTATTGCCCAGGAGAGCTCCTATGGCTACACCTTC. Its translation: CASSIAQESSYGYTF. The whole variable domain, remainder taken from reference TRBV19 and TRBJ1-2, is DGGITQSPKYLFRKEGQNVTLSCEQNLNHDAMYWYRQDPGQGLRLIYYSQIVNDFQKGDIAEGYSVSREKKESFPLTVTSAQKNPTAFYLCASSIAQESSYGYTFGSGTRLTVV.

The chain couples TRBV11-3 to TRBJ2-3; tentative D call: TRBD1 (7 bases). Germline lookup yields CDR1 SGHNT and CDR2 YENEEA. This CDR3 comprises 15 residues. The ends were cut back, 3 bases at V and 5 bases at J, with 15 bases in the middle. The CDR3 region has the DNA TGTGCCAGCAGCTTCGGCGGGACAGCCCAAGATACGCAGTATTTT. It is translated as CASSFGGTAQDTQYF. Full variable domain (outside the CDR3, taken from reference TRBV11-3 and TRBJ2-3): EAGVVQSPRYKIIEKKQPVAFWCNPISGHNTLYWYLQNLGQGPELLIRYENEEAVDDSQLPKDRFSAERLKGVDSTLKIQPAELGDSAVYLCASSFGGTAQDTQYFGPGTRLTVL.

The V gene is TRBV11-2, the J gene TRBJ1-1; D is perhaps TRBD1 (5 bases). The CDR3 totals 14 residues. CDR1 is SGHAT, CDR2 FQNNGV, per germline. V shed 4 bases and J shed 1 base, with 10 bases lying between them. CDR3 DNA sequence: TGTGCCAGCAGCTGGGACGGCGCGAACACTGAAGCTTTCTTT. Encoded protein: CASSWDGANTEAFF. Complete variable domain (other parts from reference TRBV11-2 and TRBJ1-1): EAGVAQSPRYKIIEKRQSVAFWCNPISGHATLYWYQQILGQGPKLLIQFQNNGVVDDSQLPKDRFSAERLKGVDSTLKIQPAKLEDSAVYLCASSWDGANTEAFFGQGTRLTVV.

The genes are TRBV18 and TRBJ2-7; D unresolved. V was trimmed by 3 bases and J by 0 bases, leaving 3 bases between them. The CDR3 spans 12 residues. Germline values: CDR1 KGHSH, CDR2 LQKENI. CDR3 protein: CASSPFSYEQYF. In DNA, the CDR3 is TGTGCCAGCTCACCCTTCTCCTACGAGCAGTACTTC.

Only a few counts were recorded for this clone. The CDR3 loop is CASSYRVDGTDTQYF. In DNA, the CDR3 is TGTGCCAGCAGTTACAGGGTTGACGGCACAGATACGCAGTATTTT. This chain connects TRBV6-5 to TRBJ2-3; D is unclear. The CDR3 has 15 amino acids. Deletions cut 2 bases from V and 1 base from J, with 10 bases between. The germline gives CDR1 MNHEY, CDR2 SVGAGI.

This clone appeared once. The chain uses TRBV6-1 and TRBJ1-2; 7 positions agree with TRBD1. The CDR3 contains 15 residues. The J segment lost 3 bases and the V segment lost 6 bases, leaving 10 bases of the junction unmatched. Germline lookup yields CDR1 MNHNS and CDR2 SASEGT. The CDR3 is CASSHIVGGDYGYTF. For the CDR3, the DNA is TGTGCCAGCAGCCACATTGTAGGGGGCGACTATGGCTACACCTTC.

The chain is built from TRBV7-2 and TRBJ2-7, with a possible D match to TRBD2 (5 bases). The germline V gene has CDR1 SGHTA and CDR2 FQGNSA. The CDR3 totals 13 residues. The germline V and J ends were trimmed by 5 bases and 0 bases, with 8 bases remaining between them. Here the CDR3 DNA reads TGTGCCAGCAGCCCCGGAGGCTCCTACGAGCAGTACTTC. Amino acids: CASSPGGSYEQYF.

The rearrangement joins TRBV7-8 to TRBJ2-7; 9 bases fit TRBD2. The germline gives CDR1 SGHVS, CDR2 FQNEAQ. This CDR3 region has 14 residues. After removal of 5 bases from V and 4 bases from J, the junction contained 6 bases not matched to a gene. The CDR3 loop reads CASSPSGRWYEQYF. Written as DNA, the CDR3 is TGTGCCAGCAGCCCCAGCGGGAGGTGGTACGAGCAGTACTTC.

CDR3 amino acids: CASSQSLRLAASTDTQYF. CDR3 nucleotides: TGTGCCAGCAGCCAGAGCCTCCGACTAGCGGCGAGCACAGATACGCAGTATTTT. J is TRBJ2-3 and V is TRBV10-3; 9 nucleotides align to TRBD2. The V gene's germline CDR1 is ENHRY and CDR2 SYGVKD. CDR3 length equals 18 residues. J gave up 0 bases and V 10 bases, and 17 bases lay outside the gene matches.

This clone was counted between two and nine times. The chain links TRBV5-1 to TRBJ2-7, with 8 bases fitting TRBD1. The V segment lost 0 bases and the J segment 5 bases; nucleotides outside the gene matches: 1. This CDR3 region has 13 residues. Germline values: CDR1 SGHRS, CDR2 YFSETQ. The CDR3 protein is CASSLDRGDEQYF. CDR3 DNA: TGCGCCAGCAGCTTGGACAGGGGGGACGAGCAGTACTTC.

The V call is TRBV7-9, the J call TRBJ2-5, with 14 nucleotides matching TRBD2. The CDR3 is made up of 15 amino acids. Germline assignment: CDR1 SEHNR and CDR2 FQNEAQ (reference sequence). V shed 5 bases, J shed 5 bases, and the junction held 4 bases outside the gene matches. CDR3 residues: CASSPGTSGGETQYF. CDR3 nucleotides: TGTGCCAGCAGCCCCGGGACTAGCGGGGGTGAGACCCAGTACTTC.

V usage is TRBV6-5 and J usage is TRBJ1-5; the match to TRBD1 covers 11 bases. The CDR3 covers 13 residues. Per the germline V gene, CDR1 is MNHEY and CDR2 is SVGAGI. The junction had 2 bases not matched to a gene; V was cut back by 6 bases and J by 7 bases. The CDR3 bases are TGTGCCAGCAGGGGACAGGGGGACCAGCCCCAGCATTTT. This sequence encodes CASRGQGDQPQHF.

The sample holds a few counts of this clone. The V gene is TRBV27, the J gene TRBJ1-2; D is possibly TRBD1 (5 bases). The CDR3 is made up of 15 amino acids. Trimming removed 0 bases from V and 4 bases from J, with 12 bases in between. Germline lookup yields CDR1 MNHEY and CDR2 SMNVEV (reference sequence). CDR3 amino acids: CASSLSGGPIYGYTF. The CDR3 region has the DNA TGTGCCAGCAGTTTATCCGGGGGTCCTATCTATGGCTACACCTTC.

CDR3 sequence reads: CASSPGEGGLYEQYF. The CDR3, as DNA: TGTGCCAGCAGCCCGGGGGAAGGGGGCCTCTACGAGCAGTACTTC. The J gene is TRBJ2-7, the V gene TRBV9; D possibly corresponds to TRBD1 (7 bases). CDR1 is SGDLS, CDR2 YYNGEE, per germline. CDR3 length equals 15 residues. V lost 4 bases and J 3 bases, leaving 17 bases between the germline ends. The full variable domain, its missing parts supplied by reference TRBV9 and TRBJ2-7, is DSGVTQTPKHLITATGQRVTLRCSPRSGDLSVYWYQQSLDQGLQFLIQYYNGEERAKGNILERFSAQQFPDLHSELNLSSLELGDSALYFCASSPGEGGLYEQYFGPGTRLTVT.

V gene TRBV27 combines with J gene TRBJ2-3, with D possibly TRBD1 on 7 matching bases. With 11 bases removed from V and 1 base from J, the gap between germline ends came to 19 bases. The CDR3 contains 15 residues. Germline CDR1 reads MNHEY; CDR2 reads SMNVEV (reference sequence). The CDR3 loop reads CASQPRGTGTDTQYF. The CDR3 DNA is TGTGCCTCCCAGCCCCGGGGGACAGGCACAGATACGCAGTATTTT.

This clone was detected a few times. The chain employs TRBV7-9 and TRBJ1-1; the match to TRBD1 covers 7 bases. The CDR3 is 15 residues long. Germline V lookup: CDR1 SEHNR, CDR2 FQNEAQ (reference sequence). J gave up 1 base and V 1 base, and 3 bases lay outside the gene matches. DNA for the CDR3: TGTGCCAGCAGCTTAGGACAGGGAACGAACACTGAAGCTTTCTTT. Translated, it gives CASSLGQGTNTEAFF.

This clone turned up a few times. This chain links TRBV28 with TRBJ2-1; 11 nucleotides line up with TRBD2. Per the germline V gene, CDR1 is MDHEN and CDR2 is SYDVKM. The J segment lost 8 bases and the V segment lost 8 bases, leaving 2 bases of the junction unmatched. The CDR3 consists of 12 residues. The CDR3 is CASGLAGYEQFF. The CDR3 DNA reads TGTGCCAGCGGACTAGCGGGCTATGAGCAGTTCTTC. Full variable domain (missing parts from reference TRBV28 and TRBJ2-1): DVKVTQSSRYLVKRTGEKVFLECVQDMDHENMFWYRQDPGLGLRLIYFSYDVKMKEKGDIPEGYSVSREKKERFSLILESASTNQTSMYLCASGLAGYEQFFGPGTRLTVL.

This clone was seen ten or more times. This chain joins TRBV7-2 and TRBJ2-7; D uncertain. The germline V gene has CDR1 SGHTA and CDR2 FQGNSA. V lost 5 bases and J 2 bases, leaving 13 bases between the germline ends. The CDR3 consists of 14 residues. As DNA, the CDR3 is TGTGCCAGCAGCGTTTTCAACGGGCCCTACGAGCAGTACTTC. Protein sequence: CASSVFNGPYEQYF.

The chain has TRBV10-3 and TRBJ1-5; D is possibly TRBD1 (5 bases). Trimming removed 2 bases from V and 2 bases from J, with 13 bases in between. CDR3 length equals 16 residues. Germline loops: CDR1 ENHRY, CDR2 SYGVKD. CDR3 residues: CAISEGAGSGNQPQHF. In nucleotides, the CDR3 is TGTGCCATCAGTGAGGGGGCAGGGTCGGGCAATCAGCCCCAGCATTTT.